In its sample, the clone carrying this TCR beta chain was seen many times. Its antigen is currently unknown. The source of the sample is a study of T cells in Graves' hyperthyroidism and ophthalmopathy. At the level of the study: Blood from the periphery was taken at initial diagnosis, before any treatment. Whole-study findings and limits: Most expanded thyroid clonotypes above 0.001 recurred in blood. Model predictions of ophthalmopathy came a median around 6.5 months before onset.

V lost 5 bases to trimming and J lost 0 bases, with 11 bases between them. Germline V gene data show CDR1 as PRHDT and CDR2 as FYEKMQ (reference sequence). This CDR3 spans 14 amino acids. The PBMCs were sourced from fresh peripheral blood (around 10 ml). Researchers took RNA transcripts and amplified the TCR beta CDR3 regions from them. The HTBI primer set drove a first-round RT-PCR of the TCR CDR3. TCRdb passed the multiplex PCR reads through MiXCR, listing each CDR3 protein once. The sample contains a few hundred thousand distinct CDR3 sequences, 14% of which appear only once. The origin of this receptor is a woman aged 30 to 39 with Graves' hyperthyroidism that later progressed to Graves' ophthalmopathy. Material: blood. V is TRBV13 and J is TRBJ2-7; D possibly corresponds to TRBD2 (6 bases). This chain's CDR3 is CASSRDSSSYEQYF. The CDR3 DNA sequence: TGTGCCAGCAGCCGGGACTCCTCCTCCTACGAGCAGTACTTC. The full variable domain, rest sourced from reference TRBV13 and TRBJ2-7, is AAGVIQSPRHLIKEKRETATLKCYPIPRHDTVYWYQQGPGQDPQFLISFYEKMQSDKGSIPDRFSAQQFSDYHSELNMSSLELGDSALYFCASSRDSSSYEQYFGPGTRLTVT.